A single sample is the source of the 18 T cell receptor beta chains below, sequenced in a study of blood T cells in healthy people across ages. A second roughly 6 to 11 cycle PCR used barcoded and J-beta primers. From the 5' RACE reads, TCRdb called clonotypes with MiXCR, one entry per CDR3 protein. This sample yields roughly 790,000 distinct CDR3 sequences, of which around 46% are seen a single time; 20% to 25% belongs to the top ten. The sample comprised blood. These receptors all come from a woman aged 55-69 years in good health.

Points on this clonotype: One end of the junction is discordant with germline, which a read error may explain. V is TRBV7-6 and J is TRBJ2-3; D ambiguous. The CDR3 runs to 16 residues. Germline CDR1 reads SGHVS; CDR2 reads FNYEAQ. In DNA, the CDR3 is TGTGTCAGCAGCTTAGAAGGAGCCCACGGTACAGATACGCAGTATTTT. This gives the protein CVSSLEGAHGTDTQYF.

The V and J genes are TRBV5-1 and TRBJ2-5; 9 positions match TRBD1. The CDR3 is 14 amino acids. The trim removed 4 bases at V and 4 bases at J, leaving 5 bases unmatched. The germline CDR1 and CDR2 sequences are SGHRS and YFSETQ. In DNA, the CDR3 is TGCGCCAGCAGCGCCCGGACAGGGGCAGAGACCCAGTACTTC. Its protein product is CASSARTGAETQYF.

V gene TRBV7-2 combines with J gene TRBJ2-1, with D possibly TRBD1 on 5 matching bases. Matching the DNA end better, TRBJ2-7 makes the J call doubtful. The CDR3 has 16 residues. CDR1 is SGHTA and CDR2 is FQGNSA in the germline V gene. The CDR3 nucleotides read TGTGCCAGCAGCTCGCGTCAGGGTGGAAGATACAATGAGCAGTACTTC. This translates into CASSSRQGGRYNEQYF.

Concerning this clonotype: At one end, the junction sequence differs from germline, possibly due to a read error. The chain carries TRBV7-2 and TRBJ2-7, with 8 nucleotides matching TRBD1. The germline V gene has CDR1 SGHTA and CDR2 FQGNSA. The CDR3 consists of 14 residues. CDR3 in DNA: TGTGCCGGCAGCTCCGACAGGGGATCCTACGAGCAGTACTTC. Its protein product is CAGSSDRGSYEQYF.

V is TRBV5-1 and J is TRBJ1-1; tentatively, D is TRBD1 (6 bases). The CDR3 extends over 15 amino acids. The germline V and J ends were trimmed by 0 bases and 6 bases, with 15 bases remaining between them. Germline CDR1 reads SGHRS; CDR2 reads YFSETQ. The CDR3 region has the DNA TGCGCCAGCAGCTTGGTAGGACAGACGTCGGCTGAAGCTTTCTTT. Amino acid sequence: CASSLVGQTSAEAFF.

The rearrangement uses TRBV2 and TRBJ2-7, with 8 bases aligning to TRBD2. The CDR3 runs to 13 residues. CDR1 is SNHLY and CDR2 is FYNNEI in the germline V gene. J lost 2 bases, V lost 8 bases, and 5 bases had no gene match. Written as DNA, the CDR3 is TGTGCCAGCCTTGGACTAGCCGCCTACGAGCAGTACTTC. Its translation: CASLGLAAYEQYF.

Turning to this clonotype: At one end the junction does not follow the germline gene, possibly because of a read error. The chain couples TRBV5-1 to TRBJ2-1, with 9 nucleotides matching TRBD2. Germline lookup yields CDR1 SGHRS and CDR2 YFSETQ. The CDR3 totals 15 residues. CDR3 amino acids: CASSLGAGGSNKQFF. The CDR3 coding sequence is TGCGCCAGCAGCTTGGGAGCGGGGGGCAGCAATAAGCAGTTCTTC. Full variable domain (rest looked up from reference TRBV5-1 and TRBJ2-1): KAGVTQTPRYLIKTRGQQVTLSCSPISGHRSVSWYQQTPGQGLQFLFEYFSETQRNKGNFPGRFSGRQFSNSRSEMNVSTLELGDSALYLCASSLGAGGSNKQFFGPGTRLTVL.

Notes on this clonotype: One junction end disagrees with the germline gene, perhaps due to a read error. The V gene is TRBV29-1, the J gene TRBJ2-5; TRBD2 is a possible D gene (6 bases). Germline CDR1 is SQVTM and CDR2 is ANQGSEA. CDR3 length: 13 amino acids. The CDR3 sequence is CSVEAQPGETRYF. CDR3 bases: TGCAGCGTTGAAGCCCAGCCGGGAGAGACCCGGTACTTC.

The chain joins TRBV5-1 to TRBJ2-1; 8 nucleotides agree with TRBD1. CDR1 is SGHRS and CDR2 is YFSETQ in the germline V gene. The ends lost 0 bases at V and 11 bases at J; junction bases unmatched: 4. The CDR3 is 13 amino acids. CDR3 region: CASSLDDRGQQFF. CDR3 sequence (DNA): TGCGCCAGCAGCTTGGACGACAGGGGACAGCAGTTCTTC.

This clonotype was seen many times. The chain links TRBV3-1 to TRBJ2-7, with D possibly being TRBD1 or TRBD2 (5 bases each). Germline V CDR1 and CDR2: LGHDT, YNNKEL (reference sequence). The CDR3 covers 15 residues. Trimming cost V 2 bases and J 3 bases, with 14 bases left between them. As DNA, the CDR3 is TGTGCCAGCAGCCAAACGTGGGACGGGGACTACGAGCAGTACTTC. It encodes CASSQTWDGDYEQYF.

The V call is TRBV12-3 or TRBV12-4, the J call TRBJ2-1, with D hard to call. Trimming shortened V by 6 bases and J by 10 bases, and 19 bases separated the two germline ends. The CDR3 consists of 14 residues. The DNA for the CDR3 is TGTGCCAGCAGCTCCCGGTGGGCCCCCTACGAGCAGTTCTTC. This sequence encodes CASSSRWAPYEQFF.

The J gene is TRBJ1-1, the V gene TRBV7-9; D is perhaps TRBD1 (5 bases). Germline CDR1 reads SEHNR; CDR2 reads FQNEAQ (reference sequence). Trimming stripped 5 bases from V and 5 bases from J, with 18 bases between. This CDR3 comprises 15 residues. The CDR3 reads CASSIGGARDTEAFF. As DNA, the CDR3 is TGTGCCAGCAGCATAGGTGGGGCGCGGGATACTGAAGCTTTCTTT.

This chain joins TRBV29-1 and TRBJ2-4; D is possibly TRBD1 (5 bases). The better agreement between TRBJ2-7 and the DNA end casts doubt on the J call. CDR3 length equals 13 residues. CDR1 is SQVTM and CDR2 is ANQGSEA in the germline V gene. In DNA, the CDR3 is TGCAGCGTTGCGCTCCTTCAGGGTTACGAGCAGTACTTC. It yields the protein CSVALLQGYEQYF.

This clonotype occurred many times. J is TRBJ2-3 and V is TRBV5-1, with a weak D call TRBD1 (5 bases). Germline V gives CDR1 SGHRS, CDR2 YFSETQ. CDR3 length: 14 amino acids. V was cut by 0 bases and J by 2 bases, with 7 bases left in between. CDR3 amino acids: CASSLGQNTDTQYF. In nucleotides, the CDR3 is TGCGCCAGCAGCTTGGGACAGAACACAGATACGCAGTATTTT.

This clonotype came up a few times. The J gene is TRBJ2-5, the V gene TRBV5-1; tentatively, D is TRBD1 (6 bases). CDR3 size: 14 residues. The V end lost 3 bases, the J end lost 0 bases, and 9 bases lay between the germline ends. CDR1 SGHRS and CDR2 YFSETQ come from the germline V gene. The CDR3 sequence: CASSSTGNQETQYF. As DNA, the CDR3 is TGCGCCAGCAGCTCCACAGGGAACCAAGAGACCCAGTACTTC. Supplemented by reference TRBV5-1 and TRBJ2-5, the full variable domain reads KAGVTQTPRYLIKTRGQQVTLSCSPISGHRSVSWYQQTPGQGLQFLFEYFSETQRNKGNFPGRFSGRQFSNSRSEMNVSTLELGDSALYLCASSSTGNQETQYFGPGTRLLVL.

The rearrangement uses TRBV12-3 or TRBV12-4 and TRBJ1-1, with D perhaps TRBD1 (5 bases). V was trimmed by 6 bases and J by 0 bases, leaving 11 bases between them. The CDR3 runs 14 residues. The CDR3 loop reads CASRLGTVNTEAFF. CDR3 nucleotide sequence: TGTGCCAGCAGGCTCGGGACCGTGAACACTGAAGCTTTCTTT.

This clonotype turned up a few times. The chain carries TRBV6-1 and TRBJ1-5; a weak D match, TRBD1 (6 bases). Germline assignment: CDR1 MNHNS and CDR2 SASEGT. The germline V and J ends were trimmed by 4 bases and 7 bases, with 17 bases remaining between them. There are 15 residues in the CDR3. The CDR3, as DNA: TGTGCCAGCAGTGCCCTCGGGACATTAAAGCAGCCCCAGCATTTT. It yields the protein CASSALGTLKQPQHF.

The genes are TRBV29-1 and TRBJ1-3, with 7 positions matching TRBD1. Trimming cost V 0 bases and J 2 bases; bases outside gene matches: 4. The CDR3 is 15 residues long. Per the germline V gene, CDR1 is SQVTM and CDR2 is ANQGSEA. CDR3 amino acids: CSVEEVRGAGNTIYF. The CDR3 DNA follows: TGCAGCGTTGAAGAGGTCAGGGGGGCTGGAAACACCATATATTTT.